Listed below are T cell receptor beta chains from one sample, sequenced in a study of blood T cells in healthy people across ages. A single record per CDR3 protein comes from TCRdb applying MiXCR to the 5' RACE reads. The data contain about 800,000 distinct CDR3 sequences, 35% to 60% of them singletons. Sequenced sample: blood. These receptors were taken from a man older than 75 in good health. Both conserved end residues are part of each CDR3. Fields, in order: V gene, J gene, D gene, clone size, CDR3 DNA, CDR3 protein. D genes are given only for firm matches. Clone size, where shown, is once, few, many, or a class for clones that have expanded.

TRBV20-1,TRBJ2-1,NA,once,TGCAGTGCTAGAGATCCAAATAATAATGAGCTGTTCTTC,CSARDPNNNELFF
TRBV1,TRBJ2-4,NA,NA,TGCACCAGCAGCCAAGCTACAGGGGGCGAGTACAGAGCCAAAAACATTCAGTACTTC,CTSSQATGGEYRAKNIQYF
TRBV25-1,TRBJ2-1,NA,NA,TGTGCCAGCAGTGACAAGGCTAATGAGCAGTTCTTC,CASSDKANEQFF
TRBV5-6,TRBJ1-4,NA,few,TGTGCCAGCGGGAGGACTGCAACTAATGAAAAACTGTTTTTT,CASGRTATNEKLFF
TRBV5-5,TRBJ1-2,TRBD1,NA,TGTGCCAGCAGCTTCAATGGTGAGGGGGCGCGGAACTATGGCTACACCTTC,CASSFNGEGARNYGYTF
TRBV20-1,TRBJ2-7,TRBD2,once,TGCAGTGCTAGTGACAGGACTAGCGGGAGTCCTGGCCCTAACGAGCAGTACTTC,CSASDRTSGSPGPNEQYF
TRBV24-1,TRBJ2-5,TRBD1,few,TGTGCCACCAGTGATCAAAGACAGGGCCAAGAGACCCAGTACTTC,CATSDQRQGQETQYF
TRBV6-1,TRBJ1-2,NA,few,TGTGCCAGCAGTGATCGGGGGAACTATGGCTACACCTTC,CASSDRGNYGYTF
TRBV15,TRBJ1-1,NA,NA,TGTGCCACCAGCAGAGATCAGGCAGGGTTGGCTTTCTTT,CATSRDQAGLAFF
TRBV20-1,TRBJ2-1,TRBD1,NA,TGCAGTGCTTCCGGGACAGGGGTAGGTGAGCAGTTCTTC,CSASGTGVGEQFF
TRBV20-1,TRBJ2-1,TRBD2,once,TGCAGTGTAGCTCCCACAAGCGGGAGTAAGGAGGCCTACAATGAGCAGTTCTTC,CSVAPTSGSKEAYNEQFF
TRBV20-1,TRBJ2-1,TRBD2,few,TGCAGTGGCGCCCTAGCGGGAGGGAGTAATGAGCAGTTCTTC,CSGALAGGSNEQFF
TRBV11-2,TRBJ1-1,NA,NA,TGTGCCAGCGGCCTAAGACGGGGCACTGAAGCTTTCTTT,CASGLRRGTEAFF
TRBV20-1,TRBJ2-7,NA,NA,TGCAGTGCTAGAGATTTCGACAGGTATACCTACGAGCAGTACTTC,CSARDFDRYTYEQYF
TRBV7-9,TRBJ2-1,NA,few,TGTGCCAGCAGCTTAGAACAATGGAATGAGCAGTTCTTC,CASSLEQWNEQFF
TRBV5-8,TRBJ2-3,NA,NA,TGTACCAGCAGCTTTCGACGGGGCCCCCCAGATACGCAGTATTTT,CTSSFRRGPPDTQYF
TRBV6-6,TRBJ1-5,NA,NA,TGTGCCAGCAGTTACGCAGGTCAGCCCCAGCATTTT,CASSYAGQPQHF
TRBV20-1,TRBJ2-4,NA,NA,TGCAGTGCTATGTTACCCAAAGACATTCAGTACTTC,CSAMLPKDIQYF
TRBV5-1,TRBJ2-3,NA,NA,TGCGCCAGCAGCTTGGAGGGCGGGTTGCCAGATACGCAGTATTTT,CASSLEGGLPDTQYF
TRBV18,TRBJ1-2,NA,NA,TGTGCCAGCTCACCACCGGGAGGGGCGACTGGATATGGCTACACCTTC,CASSPPGGATGYGYTF
TRBV11-2,TRBJ2-7,TRBD2,few,TGTGCCAGCAGACTAACGACGGGAGGCCTAAATGAGCAGTACTTC,CASRLTTGGLNEQYF
TRBV12-3/TRBV12-4,TRBJ2-7,TRBD2,NA,TGTGCCAGCAGTTTAAGCGGGGGGGCCCCCGAGCAGTACTTC,CASSLSGGAPEQYF
TRBV7-2,TRBJ2-1,TRBD2,few,TGTGCCAGCAGTCCGGGGGGAGGGCCCCGAGAGCAGTTCTTC,CASSPGGGPREQFF
TRBV29-1,TRBJ2-7,TRBD2,few,TGCAGCGTTGGGGAGGGTATCTACGAGCAGTACTTC,CSVGEGIYEQYF
TRBV28,TRBJ2-7,NA,NA,TGTGCCAGCAGTTTATTAGGGATCGAGCAGTACTTC,CASSLLGIEQYF
TRBV9,TRBJ2-3,NA,many,TGTGCCAGCAGCGTAGTTGGGCGGAGAGATACGCAGTATTTT,CASSVVGRRDTQYF
TRBV28,TRBJ2-4,TRBD1,many,TGTGCCAGCAGCAAAAGTCGACAGGGCCCCAAAAACATTCAGTACTTC,CASSKSRQGPKNIQYF
TRBV18,TRBJ2-3,TRBD1,NA,TGTGCCAGCTCATCCCGGGACAGGGTCGTAGATACGCAGTATTTT,CASSSRDRVVDTQYF
TRBV6-5,TRBJ1-4,TRBD1,NA,TGTGCCAGCAGTCCGACCGGGACAGGGGGCGAAAAACTGTTTTTT,CASSPTGTGGEKLFF
TRBV27,TRBJ2-1,TRBD1,NA,TGTGCCAGCAACCCGAGGACAGGGGGCTACAATGAGCAGTTCTTC,CASNPRTGGYNEQFF
TRBV20-1,TRBJ2-7,TRBD2,NA,TGCAGTGCTCGGACTAGCGGGAGTGGTTCCTACGAGCAGTACTTC,CSARTSGSGSYEQYF
TRBV29-1,TRBJ1-1,TRBD1,NA,TGCAGCGTTCACCGGACAGGGGGCCCGAACACTGAAGCTTTCTTT,CSVHRTGGPNTEAFF
TRBV7-2,TRBJ2-7,TRBD2,few,TGTGCCAGCAGGTATAATCTAGCGGGAGGACCCTACGAGCAGTACTTC,CASRYNLAGGPYEQYF
TRBV12-3/TRBV12-4,TRBJ2-3,TRBD2,many,TGTGCCAGCAGTGGTGATCGGGACTACAGACATACGCAGTATTTT,CASSGDRDYRHTQYF
TRBV7-9,TRBJ1-1,TRBD1,NA,TGTGCCAGCACCAGAACCGGGACAGGCACTGAAGCTTTCTTT,CASTRTGTGTEAFF
TRBV20-1,TRBJ2-3,NA,NA,TGCAGTGCCCCGGGTCATAGCACAGATACGCAGTATTTT,CSAPGHSTDTQYF
TRBV4-3,TRBJ2-7,NA,NA,TGCGCCAGCAGCCAAGGTTCGGACACCAACTACGAGCAGTACTTC,CASSQGSDTNYEQYF
TRBV20-1,TRBJ2-1,NA,NA,TGCAGTGCTAGCGGGACGGGCTACAATGAGCAGTTCTTC,CSASGTGYNEQFF
TRBV5-1,TRBJ2-7,NA,NA,TGCGCCAGCAGCCGCGAGACTGGACAGACTTTCTACGAGCAGTACTTC,CASSRETGQTFYEQYF
TRBV7-2,TRBJ1-6,NA,NA,TGTGCCAGCAGCTCGGACATATCGGGTCCACCCCTCCACTTT,CASSSDISGPPLHF
TRBV7-9,TRBJ2-6,NA,few,TGTGCCAGCAGCTTCGCACACATTAGGGGGGCGCGTGGGGCCAACGTCCTGACTTTC,CASSFAHIRGARGANVLTF
TRBV29-1,TRBJ2-1,NA,few,TGCAGCGTAGCCGATGAGCAGTTCTTC,CSVADEQFF
TRBV12-3/TRBV12-4,TRBJ2-1,TRBD2,NA,TGTGCCAGCAGTATTACTAGCGGGACAACGTGGGGTGAGCAGTTCTTC,CASSITSGTTWGEQFF
TRBV20-1,TRBJ1-4,NA,NA,TGCAGTGCTAGAGACCCCGGCCAGGGACATGAAAAACTGTTTTTT,CSARDPGQGHEKLFF
TRBV12-3/TRBV12-4,TRBJ2-7,NA,many,TGTGCCAGCACCAGGTACGGCTCCTACGAGCAGTACTTC,CASTRYGSYEQYF
TRBV6-2/TRBV6-3,TRBJ2-3,NA,NA,TGTGCCAGCAGTACACCTGCCCGCGGGGGCACAGATACGCAGTATTTT,CASSTPARGGTDTQYF
TRBV20-1,TRBJ1-3,NA,NA,TGCAGTGCCGAGCCCAGGTCAGGGAGAAACACCATATATTTT,CSAEPRSGRNTIYF
TRBV29-1,TRBJ2-5,TRBD1,NA,TGCAGCTTTCACAGGGGGCAAGGGGAGACCCAGTACTTC,CSFHRGQGETQYF
TRBV20-1,TRBJ1-5,TRBD1,few,TGCAGTGCTAATACAGGGGGAGTGCAGCCCCAGCATTTT,CSANTGGVQPQHF
TRBV7-2,TRBJ2-7,NA,many,TGTGCCAGCAGCTTAACAGGAGAAAGCTCCTACGAGCAGTACTTC,CASSLTGESSYEQYF
TRBV7-2,TRBJ2-7,TRBD1,NA,TGTGCCAGCAGCTCACCTACGGACAGGTCGTCCTACGAGCAGTACTTC,CASSSPTDRSSYEQYF
TRBV4-2,TRBJ1-5,NA,NA,TGTGCCAGCAGCCATAGCCGAGGGGAGGGACAGCCCCAGCATTTT,CASSHSRGEGQPQHF
TRBV5-1,TRBJ2-7,TRBD2,few,TGCGCCAGCAGCTTGAAGGGCCAGACTAGCGGCAAATCAGGAGAGCAGTACTTC,CASSLKGQTSGKSGEQYF
TRBV20-1,TRBJ2-1,NA,NA,TGCAGTGCTAGGCAGAGGGGAGACAATGAGCAGTTCTTC,CSARQRGDNEQFF
TRBV20-1,TRBJ2-7,TRBD1,few,TGCAGTGCTAACCGACGACAGGGAAAGGAGACCCGGTACTTC,CSANRRQGKETRYF
TRBV10-2,TRBJ2-5,TRBD1,many,TGCGCCAGCTCCGGGACAGGGGGATGGGAGACCCAGTACTTC,CASSGTGGWETQYF
TRBV20-1,TRBJ2-5,TRBD2,NA,TGCAGTGCTAGACCTAGCGGGGGGGTGAGTGGGACCCAGTACTTC,CSARPSGGVSGTQYF
TRBV13,TRBJ2-3,NA,few,TGTGCCAGCAGCTTAAGGCGGGGATGGGGGGTTGATACGCAGTATTTT,CASSLRRGWGVDTQYF
TRBV12-3/TRBV12-4,TRBJ2-5,NA,NA,TGTGCCAGCACAACAGGGAGCCAAGAGACCCAGTACTTC,CASTTGSQETQYF